This T cell receptor beta chain appears in the sequencing data of a study of T cells in Graves' hyperthyroidism and ophthalmopathy. Study conclusions and caveats: Stable hyperthyroidism was separated from ophthalmopathy by a model based on 13 V-J features. In blood, most of the thyroid clonotypes expanded above 0.001 were also present.

This clonotype occurred many times. The antigen is unknown. Germline V gives CDR1 LGHDT, CDR2 YNNKEL (reference sequence). The ends lost 0 bases at V and 0 bases at J; junction bases unmatched: 7. The CDR3 totals 17 residues. TCR beta CDR3 sequences were amplified from RNA transcripts. The HTBI primer set served for first-round RT-PCR of the TCR CDR3. TCRdb recomputed calls from the multiplex PCR reads with MiXCR, one row per CDR3 protein. The sample shows 380,000 or so distinct CDR3 sequences, roughly 13% of them seen only once. Exclusion of a patient resulted from uncontrolled infection, other autoimmune disease, pregnancy or lactation. Diagnoses were made from clinical symptoms, serum measures (thyroxine and TRAb), thyroid ultrasound and orbital computed tomography.

This receptor was taken from a man younger than 45 with Graves' hyperthyroidism that later progressed to Graves' ophthalmopathy. Source material: blood. The rearrangement uses TRBV3-1 and TRBJ2-5; 7 bases match TRBD2. In DNA, the CDR3 is TGTGCCAGCAGCCAAGATCTCCCTAGCGGAGACCAAGAGACCCAGTACTTC. Its translation is CASSQDLPSGDQETQYF.